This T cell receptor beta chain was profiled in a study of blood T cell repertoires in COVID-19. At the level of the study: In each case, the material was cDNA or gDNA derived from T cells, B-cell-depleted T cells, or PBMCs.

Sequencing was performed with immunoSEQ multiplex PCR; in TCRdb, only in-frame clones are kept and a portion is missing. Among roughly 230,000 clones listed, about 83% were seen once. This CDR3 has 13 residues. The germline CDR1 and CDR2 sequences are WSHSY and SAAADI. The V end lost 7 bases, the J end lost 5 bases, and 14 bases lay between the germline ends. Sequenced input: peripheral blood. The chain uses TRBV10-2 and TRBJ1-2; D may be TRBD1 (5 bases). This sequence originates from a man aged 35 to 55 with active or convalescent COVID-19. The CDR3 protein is CASKQGAGYGYTF. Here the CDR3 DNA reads TGCGCCAGCAAGCAGGGTGCTGGGTATGGCTACACCTTC.